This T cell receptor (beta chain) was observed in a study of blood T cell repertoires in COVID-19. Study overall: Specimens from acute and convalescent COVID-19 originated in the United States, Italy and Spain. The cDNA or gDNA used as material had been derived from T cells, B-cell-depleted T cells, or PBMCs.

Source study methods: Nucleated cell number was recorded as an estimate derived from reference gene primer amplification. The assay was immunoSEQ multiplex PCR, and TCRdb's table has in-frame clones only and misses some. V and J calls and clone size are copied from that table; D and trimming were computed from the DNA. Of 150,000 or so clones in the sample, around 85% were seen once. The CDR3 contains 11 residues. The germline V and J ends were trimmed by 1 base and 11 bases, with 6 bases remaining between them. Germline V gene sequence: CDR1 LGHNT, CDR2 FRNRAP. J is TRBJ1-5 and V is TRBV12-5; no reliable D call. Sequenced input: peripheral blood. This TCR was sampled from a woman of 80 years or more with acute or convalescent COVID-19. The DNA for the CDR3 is TGTGCTAGTGGTTTGGAACTTTCCCAGCATTTT. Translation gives CASGLELSQHF. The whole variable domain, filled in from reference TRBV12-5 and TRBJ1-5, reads DARVTQTPRHKVTEMGQEVTMRCQPILGHNTVFWYRQTMMQGLELLAYFRNRAPLDDSGMPKDRFSAEMPDATLATLKIQPSEPRDSAVYFCASGLELSQHFGDGTRLSIL.